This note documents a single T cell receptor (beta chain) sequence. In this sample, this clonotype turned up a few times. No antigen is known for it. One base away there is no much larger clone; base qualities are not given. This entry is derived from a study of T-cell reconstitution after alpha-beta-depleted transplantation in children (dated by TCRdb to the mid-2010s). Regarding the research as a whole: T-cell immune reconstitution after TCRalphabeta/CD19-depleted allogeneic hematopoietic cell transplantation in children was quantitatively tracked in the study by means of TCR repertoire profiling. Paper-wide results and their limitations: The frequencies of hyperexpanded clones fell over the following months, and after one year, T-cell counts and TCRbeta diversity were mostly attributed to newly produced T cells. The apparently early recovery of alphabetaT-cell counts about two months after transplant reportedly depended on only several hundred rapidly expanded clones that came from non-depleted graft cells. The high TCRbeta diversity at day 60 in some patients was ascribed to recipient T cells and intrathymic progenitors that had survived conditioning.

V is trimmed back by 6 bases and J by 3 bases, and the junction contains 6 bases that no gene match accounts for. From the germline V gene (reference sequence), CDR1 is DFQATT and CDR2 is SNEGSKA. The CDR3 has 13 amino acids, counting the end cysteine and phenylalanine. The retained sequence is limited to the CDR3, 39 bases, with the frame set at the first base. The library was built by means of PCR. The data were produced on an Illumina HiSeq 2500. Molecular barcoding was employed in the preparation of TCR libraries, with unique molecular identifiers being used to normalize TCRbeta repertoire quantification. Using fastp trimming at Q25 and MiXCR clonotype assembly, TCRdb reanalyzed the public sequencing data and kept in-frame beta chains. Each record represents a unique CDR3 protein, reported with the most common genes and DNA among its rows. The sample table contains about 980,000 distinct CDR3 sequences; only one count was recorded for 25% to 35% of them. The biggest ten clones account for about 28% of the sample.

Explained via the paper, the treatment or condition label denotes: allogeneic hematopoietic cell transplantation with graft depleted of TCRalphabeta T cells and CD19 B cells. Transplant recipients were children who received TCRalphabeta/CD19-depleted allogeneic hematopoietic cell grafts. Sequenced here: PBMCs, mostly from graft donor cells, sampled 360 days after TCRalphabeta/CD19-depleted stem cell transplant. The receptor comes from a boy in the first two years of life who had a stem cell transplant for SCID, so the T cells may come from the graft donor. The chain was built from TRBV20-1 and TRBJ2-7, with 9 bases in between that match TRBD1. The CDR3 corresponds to CSARPGQGYEQYF. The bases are TGCAGTGCCAGACCGGGACAGGGCTACGAGCAGTACTTC.